This T cell receptor (beta chain) was observed in a study of T-cell reconstitution after alpha-beta-depleted transplantation in children. Unique molecular identifiers were used to barcode this TCRbeta library. TCRdb processed the PCR reads anew with MiXCR; each CDR3 protein has one entry. The sample lists roughly 300,000 distinct CDR3 sequences; over 8% were seen once. The sequencing here drew on PBMCs from the stem cell graft donor, taken from the stem cell graft. The TCR was taken from a human donor who donated a stem cell graft to a child with SCID.

CDR3 sequence: CSATGTSGGVSYEQYF. The DNA for the CDR3 is TGCAGTGCTACGGGGACTAGCGGGGGGGTTTCCTACGAGCAGTACTTC. The gene calls are TRBV20-1 and TRBJ2-7; 16 bases match TRBD2. The V and J ends lost 4 bases and 1 base, in that order; junction bases with no gene match: 4. The CDR3 is 16 residues long. Germline V gene lookup returns CDR1 DFQATT and CDR2 SNEGSKA (reference sequence).